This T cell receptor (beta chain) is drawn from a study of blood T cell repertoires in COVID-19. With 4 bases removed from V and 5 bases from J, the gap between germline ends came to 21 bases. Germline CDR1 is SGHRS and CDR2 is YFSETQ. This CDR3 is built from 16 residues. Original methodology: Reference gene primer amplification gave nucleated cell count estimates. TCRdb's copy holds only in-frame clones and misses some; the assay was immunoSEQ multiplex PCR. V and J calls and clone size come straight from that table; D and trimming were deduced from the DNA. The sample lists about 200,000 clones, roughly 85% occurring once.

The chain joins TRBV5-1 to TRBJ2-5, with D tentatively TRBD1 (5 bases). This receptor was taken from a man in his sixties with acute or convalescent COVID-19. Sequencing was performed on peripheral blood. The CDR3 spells CASSLTVLRAGETQYF. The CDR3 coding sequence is TGCGCCAGCAGCCTAACCGTACTCAGGGCTGGGGAGACCCAGTACTTC.